These 28 T cell receptor beta chains came from one sample sequenced in a study of blood T cells in healthy people across ages. PCR was performed a second time for about 7 to 12 cycles using a sample-barcoded 5' primer and a J-beta primer mix. TCRdb reanalysed the 5' RACE reads using MiXCR and keeps one entry per CDR3 protein. The table shows over a million distinct CDR3 sequences, with approximately 59% occurring only once. Source material: blood. The receptors originated from a man aged 18 to 29 in good health.

This clonotype occurred a few times. This rearrangement joins TRBV9 to TRBJ2-6; D unresolved. The germline CDR1 and CDR2 sequences are SGDLS and YYNGEE. V lost 5 bases and J 0 bases, leaving 6 bases between the germline ends. This CDR3 comprises 14 residues. As DNA, the CDR3 is TGTGCCAGCAGGGGATTCTCTGGGGCCAACGTCCTGACTTTC. Its translation: CASRGFSGANVLTF. Full variable domain (missing parts from reference TRBV9 and TRBJ2-6): DSGVTQTPKHLITATGQRVTLRCSPRSGDLSVYWYQQSLDQGLQFLIQYYNGEERAKGNILERFSAQQFPDLHSELNLSSLELGDSALYFCASRGFSGANVLTFGAGSRLTVL.

This clonotype was observed a few times. The chain carries TRBV6-2 or TRBV6-3 and TRBJ2-3, with a weak D call TRBD2 (5 bases). V lost 2 bases and J lost 8, with 8 bases in between. CDR1 MNHEY and CDR2 SVGEGT come from the germline V gene. This CDR3 comprises 12 residues. The CDR3 sequence is CASSYEGGTQYF. CDR3 in DNA: TGTGCCAGCAGTTACGAGGGTGGTACGCAGTATTTT.

The chain employs TRBV2 and TRBJ2-7, with D possibly TRBD2 on 5 matching bases. The tail of the sequence fits TRBJ2-5 better, so the J call may be wrong. CDR3 length equals 14 residues. Germline V gene sequence: CDR1 SNHLY, CDR2 FYNNEI. The CDR3 loop is CASRALAFEETQYF. CDR3 DNA sequence: TGTGCCAGCAGGGCCCTAGCATTCGAAGAGACCCAGTACTTC.

The chain has TRBV6-2 or TRBV6-3 and TRBJ2-7; TRBD1 matches 11 bases. The germline CDR1 and CDR2 sequences are MNHEY and SVGEGT. The trim removed 2 bases at V and 4 bases at J, leaving 10 bases unmatched. CDR3 length equals 17 residues. CDR3 coding DNA: TGTGCCAGCAGTTACCCATACGGACAGGGGGCGAATTACGAGCAGTACTTC. This encodes CASSYPYGQGANYEQYF.

This clonotype was recorded a few times. V and J are TRBV4-1 and TRBJ1-1; D ambiguous. CDR3 length equals 14 residues. V shed 0 bases and J shed 1 base, with 6 bases lying between them. Germline V lookup: CDR1 MGHRA, CDR2 YSYEKL. Written as DNA, the CDR3 is TGCGCCAGCAGCCAAGAGTACAGGAACACTGAAGCTTTCTTT. Encoded protein: CASSQEYRNTEAFF.

This clonotype was observed a handful of times. The chain uses TRBV29-1 and TRBJ2-3; TRBD2 aligns across 9 bases. This CDR3 region has 18 residues. Germline CDR1 and CDR2: SQVTM and ANQGSEA. V trimming: 4 bases; J trimming: 1 base; junction bases outside the gene matches: 15. The chain's CDR3 is CSVVLAGLPAGGTDTQYF. CDR3 coding DNA: TGCAGCGTTGTCCTAGCGGGACTCCCGGCTGGGGGCACAGATACGCAGTATTTT.

This chain uses TRBV27 with TRBJ2-5, with D perhaps assigned TRBD1 or TRBD2 (6 bases each). The germline V and J ends were trimmed by 5 bases and 1 base, with 17 bases remaining between them. Germline V lookup: CDR1 MNHEY, CDR2 SMNVEV (reference sequence). This CDR3 has 16 residues. CDR3 sequence (DNA): TGTGCCAGCAGTCGTAGACAGGAGGGGACCCAAGAGACCCAGTACTTC. Translation: CASSRRQEGTQETQYF.

This chain links TRBV11-3 with TRBJ1-2, with a possible D match to TRBD1 (6 bases). Per the germline V gene, CDR1 is SGHNT and CDR2 is YENEEA. This CDR3 is built from 17 residues. V gave up 2 bases and J gave up 8 bases, with 24 bases separating them. In DNA form, the CDR3 reads TGTGCCAGCAGCTTAAACCAATCCGACAGGCCCCGCTGCGGCTACACCTTC. This gives the protein CASSLNQSDRPRCGYTF.

The chain joins TRBV29-1 to TRBJ1-1; D is unclear. V was pared by 2 bases and J by 0 bases, with 10 bases between. Germline loops: CDR1 SQVTM, CDR2 ANQGSEA. This CDR3 is built from 14 residues. The CDR3 region has the DNA TGCAGCGTTGAAATAGGACTGGTGAACACTGAAGCTTTCTTT. Encoded protein: CSVEIGLVNTEAFF.

V and J are TRBV6-2 or TRBV6-3 and TRBJ1-1, with 7 bases that match TRBD1. The CDR3 spans 14 residues. Losses at the gene ends were 6 bases for V and 4 bases for J; bases not matched to a gene: 8. The germline CDR1 and CDR2 sequences are MNHEY and SVGEGT. The CDR3 loop reads CASRSDRASTEAFF. In DNA, the CDR3 is TGTGCCAGCAGATCCGACAGGGCGAGCACTGAAGCTTTCTTT.

The J gene is TRBJ2-7, the V gene TRBV20-1, with a possible D match to TRBD1 (6 bases). V lost 4 bases and J lost 6, with 19 bases in between. Germline CDR1 and CDR2: DFQATT and SNEGSKA (reference sequence). The CDR3 totals 14 residues. For the CDR3, the DNA is TGCAGTGCTACCAATTTAGTCGGACAGCGCGAGCAGTACTTC. Translating it yields CSATNLVGQREQYF.

J is TRBJ1-2 and V is TRBV4-3, with D tentatively TRBD1 (6 bases). Looked up from germline, CDR1 is LGHNA and CDR2 is YSLEER. V was shortened by 1 base and J by 2 bases, with 14 bases between the two germline ends. The CDR3 runs 16 residues. The CDR3 loop reads CASSQGGSGENYGYTF. The CDR3 DNA reads TGCGCCAGCAGCCAAGGTGGATCAGGGGAGAACTATGGCTACACCTTC.

The V gene is TRBV6-2 or TRBV6-3, the J gene TRBJ2-1; D call uncertain. CDR3 size: 17 residues. V lost 7 bases and J 0 bases, leaving 19 bases between the germline ends. Germline V gives CDR1 MNHEY, CDR2 SVGEGT. CDR3 nucleotides: TGTGCCAGCAATATCATGCCGGTGTTAAGCTCCTACAATGAGCAGTTCTTC. It translates to CASNIMPVLSSYNEQFF.

The chain employs TRBV29-1 and TRBJ2-7, with D possibly called TRBD1 or TRBD2 (5 bases each). Germline V gene data show CDR1 as SQVTM and CDR2 as ANQGSEA. This CDR3 is built from 13 residues. The V and J ends lost 4 bases and 2 bases respectively, with 12 bases between them. The CDR3: CSVVGAEPYEQYF. CDR3 sequence (DNA): TGCAGCGTTGTCGGGGCAGAGCCCTACGAGCAGTACTTC.

The gene calls are TRBV5-1 and TRBJ1-4; tentatively, D is TRBD1 (5 bases). CDR1 is SGHRS and CDR2 is YFSETQ in the germline V gene. This CDR3 has 17 residues. V shed 4 bases and J shed 2 bases, with 18 bases lying between them. CDR3 protein: CASSPTAGLGTNEKLFF. CDR3 nucleotide sequence: TGCGCCAGCAGCCCAACGGCAGGGTTGGGGACTAATGAAAAACTGTTTTTT.

V usage is TRBV6-2 or TRBV6-3 and J usage is TRBJ2-7; D gene uncertain. This CDR3 comprises 12 residues. Deletions cut 2 bases from V and 3 bases from J, with 5 bases between. Germline V lookup: CDR1 MNHEY, CDR2 SVGEGT. The CDR3 coding sequence is TGTGCCAGCAGTTACACCGACTACGAGCAGTACTTC. Its protein product is CASSYTDYEQYF.

The chain carries TRBV29-1 and TRBJ2-7, with 8 nucleotides matching TRBD2. Germline V lookup: CDR1 SQVTM, CDR2 ANQGSEA. This CDR3 region has 16 residues. With 0 bases clipped from V and 7 bases from J, the junction kept 14 bases outside the gene matches. DNA for the CDR3: TGCAGCGTTGAAGATAGCGGGGCTTACAATGTGAATGAGCAGTACTTC. It specifies CSVEDSGAYNVNEQYF.

This clonotype was seen only a few times. The chain employs TRBV25-1 and TRBJ2-7; perhaps TRBD1 as D (5 bases). The CDR3 is 15 residues long. The V gene lost 1 base and the J gene lost 1 base, with 11 bases spanning the gap. Germline CDR1 MGHDK, CDR2 SYGVNS. The CDR3 sequence: CASSEFDRASYEQYF. The CDR3 DNA reads as TGTGCCAGCAGTGAATTCGACAGAGCATCCTACGAGCAGTACTTC.

The chain uses TRBV12-3 or TRBV12-4 and TRBJ2-7; 7 nucleotides match TRBD1. Trimming removed 7 bases from V and 0 bases from J; junction bases left unmatched: 9. This CDR3 is built from 15 residues. CDR3 nucleotides: TGTGCCAGCAAGCGGACGACAGGGACCTCCTACGAGCAGTACTTC. Translation: CASKRTTGTSYEQYF.

This clonotype showed up just a few times. The chain couples TRBV7-2 to TRBJ2-1; 10 bases line up with TRBD2. J was trimmed by 4 bases and V by 6 bases; bases with no gene match: 18. The V gene's germline CDR1 is SGHTA and CDR2 FQGNSA. The CDR3 covers 19 residues. The CDR3 nucleotides are TGTGCCAGCAGTTTTCGACCCAATCCACTAGCGGGGCTTTACAATGAGCAGTTCTTC. Protein: CASSFRPNPLAGLYNEQFF.

The rearrangement joins TRBV5-1 to TRBJ2-7; 8 bases line up with TRBD1. The V gene's germline CDR1 is SGHRS and CDR2 YFSETQ. V was pared by 5 bases and J by 0 bases, with 4 bases of the junction left unmatched. The CDR3 covers 14 residues. The CDR3 region is CASRGQASSYEQYF. Here the CDR3 DNA reads TGCGCCAGCAGGGGACAGGCGAGCTCCTACGAGCAGTACTTC.

The V and J genes are TRBV12-3 or TRBV12-4 and TRBJ1-3; D possibly corresponds to TRBD1 (5 bases). CDR3 length: 16 amino acids. V gave up 6 bases and J gave up 0 bases, with 15 bases separating them. The DNA for the CDR3 is TGTGCCAGCAGATCCCCGGGGCAGCTCTCTGGAAACACCATATATTTT. Translated: CASRSPGQLSGNTIYF.

V usage is TRBV20-1 and J usage is TRBJ2-1, with no clear D. The CDR3 runs 11 residues. In germline, CDR1 is DFQATT, CDR2 SNEGSKA (reference sequence). The CDR3 loop is CRMNLGYEQFF. The CDR3 DNA is TGCAGAATGAATTTGGGGTATGAGCAGTTCTTC.

V usage is TRBV4-1 and J usage is TRBJ2-4, with 9 bases identical to TRBD1. The end of the DNA aligns better with TRBJ2-7, so the J call may be wrong. CDR1 is MGHRA, CDR2 YSYEKL, per germline. The CDR3 totals 15 residues. CDR3 in amino acids: CASSQEFDRGYEQYF. The CDR3 bases are TGCGCCAGCAGCCAAGAATTCGACAGGGGGTACGAGCAGTACTTC.

This clonotype was found a few times. The genes are TRBV7-9 and TRBJ2-7; the D call may be TRBD1 or TRBD2 (5 bases each). The CDR3 is made up of 18 amino acids. The V end lost 5 bases, the J end lost 1 base, and 24 bases lay between the germline ends. CDR1 is SEHNR and CDR2 is FQNEAQ in the germline V gene (reference sequence). The CDR3 is CASSITLDYDSGSYEQYF. The CDR3 nucleotides read TGTGCCAGCAGCATTACACTAGACTATGACAGCGGATCCTACGAGCAGTACTTC.

The chain has TRBV11-2 and TRBJ2-7; D may be TRBD2 (6 bases). The CDR3 runs 14 residues. The ends were cut back, 1 base at V and 9 bases at J, with 16 bases in the middle. The germline V gene has CDR1 SGHAT and CDR2 FQNNGV. The CDR3 coding sequence is TGTGCCAGCAGCTTAGTTCCTAGCGTCGACGGGCAGTACTTC. Protein: CASSLVPSVDGQYF.

CDR3 sequence: CAISLVSDPSARGYEQYF. In DNA form, the CDR3 reads TGTGCCATCAGCCTAGTCTCGGACCCATCTGCTCGAGGGTACGAGCAGTACTTC. This chain uses TRBV10-3 with TRBJ2-7; possibly TRBD2 for D (5 bases). Germline V gives CDR1 ENHRY, CDR2 SYGVKD. Trimming shortened V by 6 bases and J by 4 bases, and 28 bases separated the two germline ends. The CDR3 spans 18 residues.

The sample holds one count of this clonotype. This chain links TRBV24-1 with TRBJ2-1, with D possibly being TRBD1 or TRBD2 (5 bases each). The DNA end is more similar to TRBJ2-7, so the J call may be wrong. CDR1 and CDR2 (germline): KGHDR, SFDVKD. There are 16 residues in the CDR3. This CDR3 is CATSDPRDASYNEQYF. The DNA for the CDR3 is TGTGCCACCAGTGATCCCCGGGACGCTTCCTACAATGAGCAGTACTTC.